This TCR beta chain is from a study of blood T cell repertoires in COVID-19. Data came from immunoSEQ multiplex PCR; TCRdb stores just in-frame clones and leaves some out. The data contain 200,000 to 250,000 clones, around 91% of them singletons. This CDR3 is 17 amino acids long. The V segment lost 1 base and the J segment 4 bases; nucleotides outside the gene matches: 7. CDR1 and CDR2 from the germline V gene are MGHRA and YSYEKL. V and J are TRBV4-1 and TRBJ2-1, with 10 bases identical to TRBD2. The sequenced sample consisted of PBMCs or T cells enriched from blood (not recorded which). This TCR was recovered from a woman aged 18 to 35 in a cohort exposed to, infected with or recovered from COVID-19 (not recorded which). CDR3 sequence reads: CASSQAPGLAQYNEQFF. The CDR3 DNA follows: TGCGCCAGCAGCCAAGCCCCGGGACTAGCGCAGTACAATGAGCAGTTCTTC.